Listed below are T cell receptor beta chains from one sample, sequenced in a study of shared clonotypes between healthy human individuals. TCRdb's copy holds only in-frame clones and misses some; the assay was immunoSEQ multiplex PCR. The sample records roughly 2.4 million clones, more than 90% being singletons. Source material: naive CD4+ T cells sorted from blood. Receptor source: a man aged 18 to 29 in good health. Both conserved end residues are trimmed from each CDR3. Each record gives: V gene, J gene, CDR3 protein.

v_gene: TRBV9
j_gene: TRBJ2-1
CDR3aa: ASSVGLGGYEQF

v_gene: TRBV28
j_gene: TRBJ1-5
CDR3aa: ASSSADREKQPQH

v_gene: TRBV7-7
j_gene: TRBJ1-4
CDR3aa: ASSPRGRAVKEKLF

v_gene: TRBV4-1
j_gene: TRBJ2-1
CDR3aa: ASSQTGSSYNEQF

v_gene: TRBV4-1
j_gene: TRBJ2-7
CDR3aa: ASSPLAGGTSRYEQY

v_gene: TRBV2
j_gene: TRBJ2-1
CDR3aa: ASIREASYNEQF

v_gene: TRBV18
j_gene: TRBJ1-6
CDR3aa: ASSPTGQGYSPLH

v_gene: TRBV21-1
j_gene: TRBJ1-6
CDR3aa: ASGDRGTTLH

v_gene: TRBV6-4
j_gene: TRBJ2-1
CDR3aa: ASSETGLAGGSNEQF

v_gene: TRBV12-5
j_gene: TRBJ2-1
CDR3aa: ASGQGQGNEQF

v_gene: TRBV2
j_gene: TRBJ2-2
CDR3aa: ASGLRGSTGELF

v_gene: TRBV5-6
j_gene: TRBJ1-2
CDR3aa: ASRGTSGYT

v_gene: TRBV18
j_gene: TRBJ1-1
CDR3aa: ASSPLPGTGGNTEAF

v_gene: TRBV10-3
j_gene: TRBJ2-1
CDR3aa: AISDLLSSYNEQF

v_gene: TRBV9
j_gene: TRBJ2-1
CDR3aa: ASSFGGSYNEQF

v_gene: TRBV30
j_gene: TRBJ1-6
CDR3aa: AWSSLGRPDSGSYNSPLH